The 9 T cell receptor beta chains in this list originate from one sample, sequenced in a study of identical twins. TCRdb re-called the 5' RACE reads with MiXCR, one entry per CDR3 protein. The sample has 700,000 or so distinct CDR3 sequences; roughly 20% are singletons. These data also formed part of another study, on T cells expressing NK-cell markers.

Sequencing was performed on PBMCs. Every receptor here comes from a young woman in good health.

This clonotype was observed a single time. V is TRBV5-1 and J is TRBJ2-7, with 8 bases aligning to TRBD1. In germline, CDR1 is SGHRS, CDR2 YFSETQ. The length of the CDR3 is 15 residues. V dropped 0 bases and J dropped 8; count of bases not matched to a gene: 10. This CDR3 reads CASSLDRDRGLKQYF. As DNA, the CDR3 is TGCGCCAGCAGCTTGGATCGAGACAGGGGTTTGAAGCAGTACTTC.

The chain couples TRBV7-9 to TRBJ1-1; D gene uncertain. This CDR3 spans 12 amino acids. Per the germline V gene, CDR1 is SEHNR and CDR2 is FQNEAQ (reference sequence). Deletions cut 0 bases from V and 11 bases from J, with 10 bases between. For the CDR3, the DNA is TGTGCCAGCAGCTTAGCGGCCAGGTGGGCTTTCTTT. Translating gives CASSLAARWAFF. The full variable domain, in which reference TRBV7-9 and TRBJ1-1 provide the parts outside the CDR3, is DTGVSQNPRHKITKRGQNVTFRCDPISEHNRLYWYRQTLGQGPEFLTYFQNEAQLEKSRLLSDRFSAERPKGSFSTLEIQRTEQGDSAMYLCASSLAARWAFFGQGTRLTVV.

This clonotype was picked up a small number of times. The chain uses TRBV11-2 and TRBJ2-5; the D gene is possibly TRBD1 (6 bases). Trimming stripped 5 bases from V and 3 bases from J, with 16 bases between. CDR3 size: 15 residues. Germline-derived CDR1 and CDR2 are SGHAT and FQNNGV. The CDR3 DNA reads as TGTGCCAGCAGCACGAGCCCGGGACAAGAAGAGACCCAGTACTTC. This codes for CASSTSPGQEETQYF.

This clonotype was observed a few times. This chain joins TRBV6-5 and TRBJ1-6; D gene ambiguous. CDR3 length: 12 amino acids. Germline loops: CDR1 MNHEY, CDR2 SVGAGI. Trimming cost V 0 bases and J 11 bases, with 5 bases left between them. The CDR3 sequence is CASSYSRAPLHF. In nucleotides, the CDR3 is TGTGCCAGCAGTTACTCGCGTGCACCCCTCCACTTT.

The chain couples TRBV3-1 to TRBJ2-3; 11 bases are a match to TRBD2. CDR3 length: 15 residues. Germline V CDR1 and CDR2: LGHDT, YNNKEL (reference sequence). Losses at the gene ends were 6 bases for V and 4 bases for J; bases not matched to a gene: 6. The CDR3 spells CASRPGTSGPDTQYF. CDR3 nucleotides: TGTGCCAGCAGGCCCGGGACTAGCGGACCAGATACGCAGTATTTT.

The count of this clonotype is one. V is TRBV11-2 and J is TRBJ2-5, with D unresolved. This CDR3 is 13 amino acids long. Germline V gives CDR1 SGHAT, CDR2 FQNNGV. Trimming took off 6 bases at V and 5 bases at J, with 13 bases between the two ends. In DNA form, the CDR3 reads TGTGCCAGCAGAAGATCTCTAAGGGAGACCCAGTACTTC. It codes for CASRRSLRETQYF.

This clonotype was counted only a few times. The chain joins TRBV4-3 to TRBJ2-3; tentatively, D is TRBD2 (5 bases). Trimming stripped 4 bases from V and 2 bases from J, with 13 bases between. Germline V lookup: CDR1 LGHNA, CDR2 YSLEER. The CDR3 length is 15 residues. Here the CDR3 reads CASSRAGIDTDTQYF. The DNA for the CDR3 is TGCGCCAGCAGCCGAGCCGGGATTGACACAGATACGCAGTATTTT.

This sequence joins TRBV12-3 or TRBV12-4 and TRBJ2-2; TRBD2 agrees at 9 bases. The CDR3 is made up of 16 amino acids. The V segment lost 5 bases and the J segment 8 bases; nucleotides outside the gene matches: 12. CDR3 DNA: TGTGCCAGCAGTCCCCTCATAGCGGGAGTCTGGGGGGAGCTGTTTTTT. It encodes CASSPLIAGVWGELFF.

This clonotype has more than one count but fewer than ten. The chain links TRBV5-6 to TRBJ2-7, with a tentative D call TRBD2 (5 bases). Germline CDR1 reads SGHDT; CDR2 reads YYEEEE. The V gene lost 3 bases and the J gene lost 6 bases, with 13 bases spanning the gap. This CDR3 spans 13 amino acids. CDR3 bases: TGTGCCAGCAGCTGGTCCCGAGGGATCGAGCAGTACTTC. Translation gives CASSWSRGIEQYF.